This T cell receptor beta chain comes out of a study of vaccination effects on CD4 cells after COVID-19. As for the study in general: Post-vaccine sampling took place a median of 72 days after the second dose.

The CDR3 extends over 18 amino acids. V was shortened by 6 bases and J by 5 bases, with 28 bases between the two germline ends. The germline gives CDR1 LNHDA, CDR2 SQIVND (reference sequence). Ahead of sequencing, the ViraFEST assay grew antigen-specific CD4+ T cells using viral peptide pools. Subsequent to a culture period of around eleven days, CD4+ T cells were isolated. Either the mRNA-1273 or the BNT162b2 vaccine was given to participants as two doses. The vaccine recipients had no prior SARS-CoV-2 infection, with negative nucleocapsid antibodies. Remarks on this clone: No antigen is known for it.

The assay was immunoSEQ multiplex PCR, and TCRdb's table has in-frame clones only and misses some. The table has around 69,000 clones, around 74% seen once. This sample comprised CD4+ T cells from PBMCs cultured with HCoV-229E spike peptides, obtained after COVID-19 vaccination. This TCR came from a human donor who received a COVID-19 vaccine. The V and J genes are TRBV19 and TRBJ1-2; D perhaps matches TRBD1 (5 bases). The DNA of the CDR3 is TGTGCCAGTAGCCCCCCCGACAGACAGACTTTCCGTTGGTATGGCTACACCTTC. This sequence encodes CASSPPDRQTFRWYGYTF.